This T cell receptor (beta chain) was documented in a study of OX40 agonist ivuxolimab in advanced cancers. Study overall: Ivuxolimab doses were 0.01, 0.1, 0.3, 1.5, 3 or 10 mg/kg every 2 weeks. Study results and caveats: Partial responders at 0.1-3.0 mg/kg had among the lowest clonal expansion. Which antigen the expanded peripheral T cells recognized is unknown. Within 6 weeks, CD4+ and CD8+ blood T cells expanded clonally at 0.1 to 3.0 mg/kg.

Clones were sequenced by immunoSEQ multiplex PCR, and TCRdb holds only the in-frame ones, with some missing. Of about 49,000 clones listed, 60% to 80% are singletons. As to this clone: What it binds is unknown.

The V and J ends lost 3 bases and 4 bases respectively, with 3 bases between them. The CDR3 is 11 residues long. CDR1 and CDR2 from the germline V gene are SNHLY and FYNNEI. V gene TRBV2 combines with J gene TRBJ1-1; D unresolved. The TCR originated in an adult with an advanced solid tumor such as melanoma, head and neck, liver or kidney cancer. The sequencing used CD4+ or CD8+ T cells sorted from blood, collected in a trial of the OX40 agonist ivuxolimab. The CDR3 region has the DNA TGTGCCAGCAGTGATGGCACTGAAGCTTTCTTT. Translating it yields CASSDGTEAFF.